Given below is one TCR beta chain in context. The V gene lost 5 bases and the J gene lost 2 bases, with 15 bases spanning the gap. The germline gives CDR1 SEHNR, CDR2 FQNEAQ (reference sequence). This CDR3 comprises 16 residues. This sample was included in a study of blood T cell repertoires in COVID-19. Method: immunoSEQ multiplex PCR; TCRdb's copy keeps in-frame clones and lacks some. The table has a few hundred thousand clones, roughly nine tenths seen once; the top ten hold 2.4%. Sequencing used PBMCs or T cells enriched from blood (not recorded which). V is TRBV7-9 and J is TRBJ1-4, with a tentative D call TRBD1 (5 bases). The TCR was taken from a woman between 18 and 29 years old who had recovered from COVID-19. In DNA form, the CDR3 reads TGTGCCAGCAGCCACGGAGGGGAGGGGACTAATGAAAAACTGTTTTTT. This codes for CASSHGGEGTNEKLFF.